This T cell receptor (beta chain) was identified during a study of CD8+CD57+ T cells in acquired aplastic anemia. The wider study: Mean yield of DNA from sorted CD4+ and CD8+ cells was approximately 3 ug. Study outcomes and limitations: Researchers reported that CD8+ Simpson's diversity was not significantly different in patients versus controls. Patients shared 25 to 35 CD8+ CDR3 sequences with controls.

The study profiled TCR beta VDJ and CDR3 using genomic DNA as template. TCRdb used MiXCR to reprocess the reads, holding one entry per CDR3 protein. The data show 200,000 to 300,000 distinct CDR3 sequences, around 82% seen once. For sequencing, patients were chosen who had shown expansion of CD8+CD57+ cells by flow cytometry. This clonotype occurred many times. Its antigen remains unknown. The sequenced sample consisted of sorted CD4+, CD8+, or CD8+CD57+ T cells (not recorded which) from PBMCs. This receptor was taken from a human donor with aplastic anemia.

The CDR3 sequence: CASSSTPRDKVWGSYEQYF. The CDR3, as DNA: TGTGCCAGCTCCTCAACACCCCGGGACAAGGTGTGGGGCTCCTACGAGCAGTACTTC. The V gene is TRBV18, the J gene TRBJ2-7; weak D call: TRBD1 (6 bases). CDR1 is KGHSH, CDR2 LQKENI, per germline. V was trimmed by 6 bases and J by 0 bases, leaving 27 bases between them. This CDR3 contains 19 residues. Together with reference TRBV18 and TRBJ2-7, the CDR3 gives the full variable domain: NAGVMQNPRHLVRRRGQEARLRCSPMKGHSHVYWYRQLPEEGLKFMVYLQKENIIDESGMPKERFSAEFPKEGPSILRIQQVVRGDSAAYFCASSSTPRDKVWGSYEQYFGPGTRLTVT.